The 8 T cell receptor beta chains reported below all come from one sample, sequenced in a study of cytomegalovirus exposure and HLA in healthy donors. Only in-frame clones appear in the TCRdb table, and some are missing; sequencing was by immunoSEQ multiplex PCR. The repertoire holds some 260,000 clones, roughly 90% seen once, with approximately 12% in the top ten. The specimen was PBMCs. Receptors were obtained from a man aged 18 to 29 in good health and CMV-seropositive.

The chain uses TRBV2 and TRBJ2-7; 9 bases agree with TRBD1. The CDR3 is 15 amino acids. Germline loops: CDR1 SNHLY, CDR2 FYNNEI. The V gene end was trimmed by 8 bases and the J gene end by 2 bases; junction bases not matched to a gene: 10. CDR3: CASGTGTGLTYEQYF. CDR3 nucleotides: TGTGCCAGCGGAACCGGGACAGGGCTGACCTACGAGCAGTACTTC.

The V and J genes are TRBV19 and TRBJ2-4, with D unclear. In germline, CDR1 is LNHDA, CDR2 SQIVND (reference sequence). The CDR3 totals 14 residues. V lost 3 bases and J 7 bases, leaving 13 bases between the germline ends. CDR3 DNA sequence: TGTGCCAGTAGTATCCAGGCTTCTGTGAACATTCAGTACTTC. Translation: CASSIQASVNIQYF.

The chain joins TRBV13 to TRBJ1-1, with D tentatively TRBD1 (6 bases). The CDR3 has 14 amino acids. CDR1 PRHDT and CDR2 FYEKMQ come from the germline V gene (reference sequence). V lost 0 bases to trimming and J lost 6 bases, with 11 bases between them. The CDR3 spells CASSLGTGVPEAFF. The CDR3, as DNA: TGTGCCAGCAGCTTAGGGACAGGAGTTCCTGAAGCTTTCTTT.

V gene TRBV7-2 combines with J gene TRBJ2-7, with 13 bases that match TRBD2. Germline V gene lookup returns CDR1 SGHTA and CDR2 FQGNSA. V dropped 5 bases and J dropped 0; count of bases not matched to a gene: 10. There are 18 residues in the CDR3. The DNA of the CDR3 is TGTGCCAGCAGCGGCACCGGGACTAGCGGGATCTACTCCTACGAGCAGTACTTC. Residues: CASSGTGTSGIYSYEQYF.

This sequence joins TRBV7-8 and TRBJ2-5, with 7 bases identical to TRBD1. The CDR3 contains 16 residues. V gave up 5 bases and J gave up 5 bases; unmatched junction bases: 14. Germline lookup yields CDR1 SGHVS and CDR2 FQNEAQ. The CDR3 bases are TGTGCCAGCAGCGAACCGACCCCGACAGGGATGGAGACCCAGTACTTC. It yields the protein CASSEPTPTGMETQYF.

V gene TRBV5-6 combines with J gene TRBJ2-7; D is possibly TRBD1 or TRBD2 (5 bases each). V lost 6 bases to trimming and J lost 8 bases, with 18 bases between them. The germline gives CDR1 SGHDT, CDR2 YYEEEE. CDR3 size: 13 residues. CDR3: CASTSGSDSQQYF. The DNA for the CDR3 is TGTGCCAGCACCTCAGGGAGTGATAGCCAGCAGTACTTC.

The rearrangement joins TRBV29-1 to TRBJ1-5; 10 positions agree with TRBD1. Per germline, CDR1 SQVTM and CDR2 ANQGSEA. This CDR3 spans 14 amino acids. With V trimmed by 6 bases and J by 6 bases, 8 bases remained unmatched. The CDR3 nucleotides read TGCAGCGTCGGAGGGACAGGGGAGGGTCAGCCCCAGCATTTT. Its protein product is CSVGGTGEGQPQHF. Full variable domain (outside the CDR3, taken from reference TRBV29-1 and TRBJ1-5): SAVISQKPSRDICQRGTSLTIQCQVDSQVTMMFWYRQQPGQSLTLIATANQGSEATYESGFVIDKFPISRPNLTFSTLTVSNMSPEDSSIYLCSVGGTGEGQPQHFGDGTRLSIL.

The genes are TRBV28 and TRBJ2-7, with D possibly TRBD1 on 5 matching bases. The V and J ends lost 6 bases and 3 bases respectively, with 15 bases between them. Germline loops: CDR1 MDHEN, CDR2 SYDVKM. The CDR3 sequence is 14 residues long. CDR3 in DNA: TGTGCCAGCAGCCTTGACAGCCCTCTCTACGAGCAGTACTTC. This sequence encodes CASSLDSPLYEQYF.